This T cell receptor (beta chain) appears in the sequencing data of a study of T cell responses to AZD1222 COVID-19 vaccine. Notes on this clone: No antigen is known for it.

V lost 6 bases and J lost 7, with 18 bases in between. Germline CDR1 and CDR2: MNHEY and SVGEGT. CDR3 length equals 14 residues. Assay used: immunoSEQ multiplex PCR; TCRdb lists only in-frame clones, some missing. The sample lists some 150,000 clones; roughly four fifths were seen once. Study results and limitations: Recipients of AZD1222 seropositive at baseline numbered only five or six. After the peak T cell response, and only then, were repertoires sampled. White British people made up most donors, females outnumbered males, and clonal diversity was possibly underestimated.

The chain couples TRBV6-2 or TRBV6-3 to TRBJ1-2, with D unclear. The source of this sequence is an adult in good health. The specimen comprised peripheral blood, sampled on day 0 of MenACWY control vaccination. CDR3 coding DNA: TGTGCCAGCAGCCCCGCCGGGCAAAGAGGTGGCTACACCTTC. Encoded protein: CASSPAGQRGGYTF.